The rows below give T cell receptor beta chains drawn from one sample of a study of T-cell reconstitution after alpha-beta-depleted transplantation in children. TCRdb itself ran the PCR reads through MiXCR, one entry per CDR3 protein. This sample has more than 200,000 distinct CDR3 sequences; roughly a tenth occur once, and the top ten carry approximately 5%. The sequencing used PBMCs from the stem cell graft donor, collected from the stem cell graft. These receptors were collected from a human donor who donated a stem cell graft to a child with SCID. Each CDR3 is given with its conserved first and last residue. D genes are given only for firm matches. Clone sizes are given selectively: once, few, many, or a class where the clone is expanded.

DNA	CDR3	size	V	D	J
TGCGCCAGCAGCTTGAAGAGGCCCTTTTCTGGCGTCGACGAGCAGTACTTC	CASSLKRPFSGVDEQYF	many	TRBV5-1	NA	TRBJ2-7
TGTGCCAGTAGCCAGCGGGGGAAGAGCTCCTACAATGAGCAGTTCTTC	CASSQRGKSSYNEQFF	NA	TRBV19	TRBD2	TRBJ2-1
TGCGCCAGCAGCAAGGCGGGGCAAGAGACCCAGTACTTC	CASSKAGQETQYF	many	TRBV5-1	NA	TRBJ2-5
TGTGCCAGCAGCCTAGATGGGACGTTTCTTCGGAACACCATATATTTT	CASSLDGTFLRNTIYF	NA	TRBV7-9	NA	TRBJ1-3
TGCAGTTCTGGGGACCTTAGCAATCAGCCCCAGCATTTT	CSSGDLSNQPQHF	many	TRBV20-1	NA	TRBJ1-5
TGCGCCAGCAGCATGGGACACGACTCCTACGAGCAGTACTTC	CASSMGHDSYEQYF	many	TRBV5-1	NA	TRBJ2-7
TGTGCCAGCAGCCCTAGGGATTTACAGGGCTTAGGGAGCTACACCTTC	CASSPRDLQGLGSYTF	many	TRBV7-2	NA	TRBJ1-2
TGCAGTGCTAGAGATAGGACTAGCGGGCCCTTCGGGGAGCTGTTTTTT	CSARDRTSGPFGELFF	many	TRBV20-1	TRBD2	TRBJ2-2
TGTGCCAGCAGCGTAACACCGAACACTGAAGCTTTCTTT	CASSVTPNTEAFF	many	TRBV9	NA	TRBJ1-1
TGTGCCATCAGTGACGGCCCTAGGGGGACTGAAGCTTTCTTT	CAISDGPRGTEAFF	many	TRBV10-3	NA	TRBJ1-1
TGCGCCAGCAGCTTCCAGGACAGGGTAGAGGAGACCCAGTACTTC	CASSFQDRVEETQYF	many	TRBV5-1	TRBD1	TRBJ2-5
TGTGCCAGCTCAATCGGACGGGGCGGCATTCAGTACTTC	CASSIGRGGIQYF	many	TRBV18	NA	TRBJ2-4
TGTGCCATACCTAAAGGAACAGGGGTGGACGGCTACACCTTC	CAIPKGTGVDGYTF	many	TRBV10-3	TRBD1	TRBJ1-2
TGTGCCACCAGTGATCCGGGACAGGGGGACCCAGATACGCAGTATTTT	CATSDPGQGDPDTQYF	many	TRBV24-1	TRBD1	TRBJ2-3
TGTGCCAGCAGCTTAAGGGGGCAAAGTGGCTACACCTTC	CASSLRGQSGYTF	many	TRBV7-2	TRBD1	TRBJ1-2
TGCAGTGCTAGAGATCAACTCCTACCCGGCTACAATGAGCAGTTCTTC	CSARDQLLPGYNEQFF	many	TRBV20-1	NA	TRBJ2-1
TGTGCCAGCAGGTTACAGGGGGCAAACACTGAAGCTTTCTTT	CASRLQGANTEAFF	many	TRBV6-5	TRBD1	TRBJ1-1
TGTGCCAGCAGTGAGGTACCCAGCTATAGCAATCAGCCCCAGCATTTT	CASSEVPSYSNQPQHF	many	TRBV6-1	NA	TRBJ1-5
TGTGCCAGCAGGGAGCTAGCGGGAGGCTACAATGAGCAGTTCTTC	CASRELAGGYNEQFF	NA	TRBV5-5	TRBD2	TRBJ2-1
TGTGCCAGCAGCTCCCTAGCGGGGGGGCTCTCCTACGAGCAGTACTTC	CASSSLAGGLSYEQYF	NA	TRBV7-6	TRBD2	TRBJ2-7
TGCAGTGCAACCGGGACAGGAACAACTAATGAAAAACTGTTTTTT	CSATGTGTTNEKLFF	many	TRBV20-1	TRBD1	TRBJ1-4
TGTGCCAGTCAACAGGGATCGTTCGGGGAGCTGTTTTTT	CASQQGSFGELFF	many	TRBV7-2	NA	TRBJ2-2
TGTGCCATCAGCAAAGACGGGTTCTCCATGGAGCAGTACTTC	CAISKDGFSMEQYF	many	TRBV10-3	NA	TRBJ2-7
TGCGCCAGCAGCTCCACTAGCGGGGGGGCGAATGAGCAGTTCTTC	CASSSTSGGANEQFF	many	TRBV5-1	TRBD2	TRBJ2-1
TGCAGTGCTAGAGCTCGGGAGGATGCCAAAAACATTCAGTACTTC	CSARAREDAKNIQYF	many	TRBV20-1	TRBD2	TRBJ2-4
TGCAGTGCTAGAGATATCGGGACAGGGTTCTACGAGCAGTACTTC	CSARDIGTGFYEQYF	many	TRBV20-1	TRBD1	TRBJ2-7
TGCGCCAGCAGCCCCGGGACAGGGAGATCACCCCTCCACTTT	CASSPGTGRSPLHF	many	TRBV5-1	TRBD1	TRBJ1-6
TGCGCCAGCAGCATGGCCCCGAATCAAAATTCACCCCTCCACTTT	CASSMAPNQNSPLHF	many	TRBV5-1	NA	TRBJ1-6
TGTGCCACCAGCAGATTCCCCCGAGAGACCCAGTACTTC	CATSRFPRETQYF	many	TRBV15	NA	TRBJ2-5
TGTGCCAGCAGTTATGGGGAGGTTACACCCCTCCACTTT	CASSYGEVTPLHF	many	TRBV6-5	NA	TRBJ1-6
TGTGCCAGCAGCCCCCCGGGACGGATAAACACTGAAGCTTTCTTT	CASSPPGRINTEAFF	few	TRBV7-2	NA	TRBJ1-1
TGTGCCAGCAGTGCCTCGCGGAGCGGCAATGAGCAGTTCTTC	CASSASRSGNEQFF	many	TRBV2	NA	TRBJ2-1
TGTGCCAGCAGCCCGGGACAGGCTCTCACGCAGTATTTT	CASSPGQALTQYF	many	TRBV7-2	TRBD1	TRBJ2-3
TGCGCCAGCAGCCAAGTGGAACAGGGGGGTATCCAGTACTTC	CASSQVEQGGIQYF	NA	TRBV4-3	TRBD1	TRBJ2-4
TGTGCCAGCAGCTGGAGATATGGCTACACCTTC	CASSWRYGYTF	many	TRBV7-9	NA	TRBJ1-2
TGTGCCAGCAGCCAAGTACAGACGAATTCACCCCTCCACTTT	CASSQVQTNSPLHF	many	TRBV3-1	NA	TRBJ1-6
TGTGCCAGCAGCCAAGATGGGGCTAGCGGGGGCTACGAGCAGTACTTC	CASSQDGASGGYEQYF	many	TRBV4-2	TRBD2	TRBJ2-7
TGTGCCAGCAGCGTAGAGCCAGACTATAATTCACCCCTCCACTTT	CASSVEPDYNSPLHF	NA	TRBV9	NA	TRBJ1-6
TGCAGTGCTACTGCACGGGACAGGGGTAGCACAGATACGCAGTATTTT	CSATARDRGSTDTQYF	few	TRBV20-1	TRBD1	TRBJ2-3
TGTGCCAGCAGTCACAACCGGGGACAGGGGGCCACTGAAGCTTTCTTT	CASSHNRGQGATEAFF	many	TRBV6-5	TRBD1	TRBJ1-1
TGCAGTGCTAGAGATCCCCGGGTCGAAACGGGCGGCGCTCAAGAGACCCAGTACTTC	CSARDPRVETGGAQETQYF	many	TRBV20-1	NA	TRBJ2-5
TGTGCCAGCACTCAGGATCGCACAGATACGCAGTATTTT	CASTQDRTDTQYF	many	TRBV2	NA	TRBJ2-3
TGCGCCAGCAGCCAAGTTGTGGGGTCCGGTCGATATACGCAGTATTTT	CASSQVVGSGRYTQYF	many	TRBV4-1	NA	TRBJ2-3
TGTGCCAGCAGCCCTACTAGCGGGCGGTCCTACGAGCAGTACTTC	CASSPTSGRSYEQYF	many	TRBV12-3/TRBV12-4	TRBD2	TRBJ2-7
TGCAGTGCTAGGGTAGGGACAGCTGCAGAGACCCAGTACTTC	CSARVGTAAETQYF	many	TRBV20-1	TRBD1	TRBJ2-5
TGCTGTGCTAGAGATATCGGCCGGGTTCGTAACAATGAGCAGTTCTTC	CCARDIGRVRNNEQFF	few	TRBV20-1	NA	TRBJ2-1
TGTGCCAGCAGCCCCCTCGGGGATGGCTACACCTTC	CASSPLGDGYTF	many	TRBV6-5	NA	TRBJ1-2
TGTGCCAGCAGCGTAGGCGGGACTAGCGGGCCCTACAATGAGCAGTTCTTC	CASSVGGTSGPYNEQFF	many	TRBV9	TRBD2	TRBJ2-1
TGTGCCAGCAGCCGGGTGGGCAGATCGAACACTGAAGCTTTCTTT	CASSRVGRSNTEAFF	NA	TRBV13	NA	TRBJ1-1
TGTGCCAGCAGCCCCTCAAAGAGGGACCTCTCCTACGAGCAGTACTTC	CASSPSKRDLSYEQYF	many	TRBV14	NA	TRBJ2-7
TGCGCCAGCAGCTTGCAGGGTGGAGGGAACACTGAAGCTTTCTTT	CASSLQGGGNTEAFF	many	TRBV5-1	NA	TRBJ1-1
TGCAGTGCTAGACGGGGACGGACCTACGAGCAGTACTTC	CSARRGRTYEQYF	many	TRBV20-1	NA	TRBJ2-7
TGTGCCAGCAGCGGCGACAGGGTCCTCTCTGGAAACACCATATATTTT	CASSGDRVLSGNTIYF	many	TRBV9	TRBD1	TRBJ1-3
TGTGCCATCAGCAGCTCTAGAAACACCGGGGAGCTGTTTTTT	CAISSSRNTGELFF	many	TRBV10-3	NA	TRBJ2-2
TGCAGTGCTAGAGATCAGAGACAGGGCTCGTACAATGAGCAGTTCTTC	CSARDQRQGSYNEQFF	many	TRBV20-1	TRBD1	TRBJ2-1
TGCAGCGTTGGAAGAGACAGAAACTATGGCTACACCTTC	CSVGRDRNYGYTF	NA	TRBV29-1	NA	TRBJ1-2
TGTGCCAGCAGGGCCGTATCAGAACCGTATGGCGACTCCTTC	CASRAVSEPYGDSF	NA	TRBV28	NA	TRBJ1-2
TGTGCCAGTTCACCAGGGTCCGACGGGGAGCTGTTTTTT	CASSPGSDGELFF	many	TRBV12-3/TRBV12-4	NA	TRBJ2-2
TGTGCCAGCAGCCAAGTGCAGGGACAGGGTTACACCGGGGAGCTGTTTTTT	CASSQVQGQGYTGELFF	many	TRBV3-1	TRBD1	TRBJ2-2